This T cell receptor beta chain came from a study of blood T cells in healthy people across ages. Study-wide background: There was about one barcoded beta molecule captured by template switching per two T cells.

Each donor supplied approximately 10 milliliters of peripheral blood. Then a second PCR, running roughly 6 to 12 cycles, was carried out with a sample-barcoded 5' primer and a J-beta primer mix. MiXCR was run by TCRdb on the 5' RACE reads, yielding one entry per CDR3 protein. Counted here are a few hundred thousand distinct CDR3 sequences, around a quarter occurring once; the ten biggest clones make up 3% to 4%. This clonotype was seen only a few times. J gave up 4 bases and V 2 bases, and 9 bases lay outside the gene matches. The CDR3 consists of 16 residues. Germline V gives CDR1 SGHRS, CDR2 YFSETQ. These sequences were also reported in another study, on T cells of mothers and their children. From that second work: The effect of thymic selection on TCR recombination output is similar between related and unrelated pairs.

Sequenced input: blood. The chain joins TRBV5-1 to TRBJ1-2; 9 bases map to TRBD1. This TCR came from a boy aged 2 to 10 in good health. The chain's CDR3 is CASSFSRTGDGYGYTF. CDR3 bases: TGCGCCAGCAGCTTCTCCCGGACAGGGGATGGCTATGGCTACACCTTC.